The next 14 T cell receptor beta chains were all read from a single sample in a study of graft-versus-host responses after intestinal transplantation (dated by TCRdb to about 2021). The time point label corresponds to: cells obtained before transplantation from donor or recipient. These TCRs are of unknown antigen specificity. The library relied on the immunoSEQ multiplex PCR assay. Imported from immuneACCESS, the table was reduced by TCRdb to in-frame sequences with V and J called. These copies leave out some clones; in studies compared against another copy, an unresolved V gene accounts for under half, and the cause of the remainder is not known. In this sample the table shows fewer than 120,000 clones, 93% of which occur a single time. The top ten clonotypes cover 0.4% to 0.55% of the sample. This specimen was unstimulated CD8+ T cells sorted from spleen or lymph node cells, taken before intestinal transplant. All receptors derive from a human donor who received an intestinal transplant.

The CDR3 DNA sequence: TGTGCCAGCAGCCAAGCTTTTGGGCTGAGAGAGCAGTACTTC. The encoded protein is CASSQAFGLREQYF. The chain couples TRBV14 to TRBJ2-7; no definite D call. Trimming stripped 1 base from V and 7 bases from J, with 14 bases between. The CDR3 extends over 14 amino acids. CDR1 is SGHDN, CDR2 FVKESK, per germline.

This chain uses TRBV30 with TRBJ2-7; possible D gene TRBD2, 5 bases. Germline V lookup: CDR1 GTSNPN, CDR2 SVGIG (reference sequence). This CDR3 region has 13 residues. V was shortened by 3 bases and J by 5 bases, with 14 bases between the two germline ends. This CDR3 is CAWSAISGHEQYF. CDR3 DNA sequence: TGTGCCTGGAGCGCGATCAGCGGCCACGAGCAGTACTTC. Full variable domain (remainder filled in from reference TRBV30 and TRBJ2-7): SQTIHQWPATLVQPVGSPLSLECTVEGTSNPNLYWYRQAAGRGLQLLFYSVGIGQISSEVPQNLSASRPQDRQFILSSKKLLLSDSGFYLCAWSAISGHEQYFGPGTRLTVT.

The rearrangement joins TRBV23-1 to TRBJ1-2; D unresolved. TRBV23-1 is an ORF for which the function is uncertain. With 9 bases removed from V and 2 bases from J, the gap between germline ends came to 10 bases. This CDR3 has 12 residues. The CDR3, as DNA: TGCGCCAGGATTTCGGACAACTATGGCTACACCTTC. Protein: CARISDNYGYTF.

The chain is built from TRBV19 and TRBJ2-1; D is possibly TRBD1 or TRBD2 (6 bases each). CDR1 is LNHDA, CDR2 SQIVND, per germline (reference sequence). The CDR3 loop spans 15 amino acids. V gave up 3 bases and J gave up 7 bases, with 16 bases separating them. The CDR3 nucleotides read TGTGCCAGTAGTATCCTCGGGGGCCGGGGGAATGAGCAGTTCTTC. Its protein product is CASSILGGRGNEQFF.

V and J are TRBV19 and TRBJ2-3, with 8 bases lining up with TRBD2. CDR1 and CDR2 (germline): LNHDA, SQIVND (reference sequence). This CDR3 has 15 amino acids. V gave up 8 bases and J gave up 0 bases; unmatched junction bases: 7. CDR3 nucleotides: TGTGCCAGTGGCCTTACTAGCGGAAGCACAGATACGCAGTATTTT. Translating gives CASGLTSGSTDTQYF.

The chain has TRBV9 and TRBJ2-5; 7 bases are shared with TRBD1. The J segment lost 4 bases and the V segment lost 1 base, leaving 7 bases of the junction unmatched. The germline CDR1 and CDR2 sequences are SGDLS and YYNGEE. This CDR3 comprises 15 residues. CDR3 sequence (DNA): TGTGCCAGCAGCGTATCGACGGGACAGTTAGAGACCCAGTACTTC. It is translated as CASSVSTGQLETQYF. The full variable domain, in which reference TRBV9 and TRBJ2-5 provide the parts outside the CDR3, is DSGVTQTPKHLITATGQRVTLRCSPRSGDLSVYWYQQSLDQGLQFLIQYYNGEERAKGNILERFSAQQFPDLHSELNLSSLELGDSALYFCASSVSTGQLETQYFGPGTRLLVL.

This clone was detected only once. The chain is built from TRBV27 and TRBJ2-2; no firm D call. This CDR3 spans 12 amino acids. V lost 5 bases and J 5 bases, leaving 6 bases between the germline ends. Germline V gene lookup returns CDR1 MNHEY and CDR2 SMNVEV (reference sequence). The CDR3 nucleotides are TGTGCCAGCAGTCAGCAAACCGGGGAGCTGTTTTTT. This encodes CASSQQTGELFF.

The J gene is TRBJ1-1, the V gene TRBV5-1; perhaps TRBD1 as D (5 bases). The CDR3 sequence is 14 residues long. CDR1 and CDR2 from the germline V gene are SGHRS and YFSETQ. The ends were cut back, 0 bases at V and 5 bases at J, with 11 bases in the middle. The CDR3 is CASSLEGMGTEAFF. CDR3 sequence (DNA): TGCGCCAGCAGCTTGGAGGGGATGGGGACTGAAGCTTTCTTT.

This clone was picked up a small number of times. V gene TRBV9 combines with J gene TRBJ2-7, with 11 bases fitting TRBD2. The CDR3 is made up of 14 amino acids. V was pared by 3 bases and J by 4 bases, with 3 bases of the junction left unmatched. Germline values: CDR1 SGDLS, CDR2 YYNGEE. CDR3 loop: CASSAGTSGYEQYF. CDR3 sequence (DNA): TGTGCCAGCAGCGCCGGGACTAGCGGATACGAGCAGTACTTC.

V is TRBV4-1 and J is TRBJ2-7, with TRBD2 matching over 8 bases. Trimming removed 1 base from V and 3 bases from J; junction bases left unmatched: 5. From germline, CDR1 is MGHRA and CDR2 YSYEKL. The CDR3 extends over 15 amino acids. DNA for the CDR3: TGCGCCAGCAGCCAAGGAGCGGGAGCTGACTACGAGCAGTACTTC. Translation: CASSQGAGADYEQYF.

This chain joins TRBV27 and TRBJ2-7; TRBD2 might be the D (5 bases). V gave up 3 bases and J gave up 6 bases, with 9 bases separating them. CDR1 and CDR2 (germline): MNHEY, SMNVEV (reference sequence). The CDR3 sequence is 12 residues long. CDR3 protein: CASSFGDGEQYF. In DNA, the CDR3 is TGTGCCAGCAGTTTCGGGGATGGCGAGCAGTACTTC.

The chain has TRBV7-3 and TRBJ2-3; 10 positions agree with TRBD2. In germline, CDR1 is SGHTA, CDR2 FQGTGA. The V gene end was trimmed by 6 bases and the J gene end by 2 bases; junction bases not matched to a gene: 11. The CDR3 covers 17 residues. CDR3 sequence reads: CASSLTSGKVHTDTQYF. CDR3 in DNA: TGTGCCAGCAGTCTCACTAGCGGGAAGGTGCACACAGATACGCAGTATTTT. Supplemented by reference TRBV7-3 and TRBJ2-3, the full variable domain reads GAGVSQTPSNKVTEKGKYVELRCDPISGHTALYWYRQSLGQGPEFLIYFQGTGAADDSGLPNDRFFAVRPEGSVSTLKIQRTERGDSAVYLCASSLTSGKVHTDTQYFGPGTRLTVL.

This sequence joins TRBV14 and TRBJ1-1; no clear D. This CDR3 contains 14 residues. CDR1 is SGHDN, CDR2 FVKESK, per germline. Between the trimmed V and J ends, which lost 1 base and 10 bases, there was a span of 16 bases. The CDR3 nucleotides read TGTGCCAGCAGCCAAGGATTCCCGGGAAAGGGAGCTTTCTTT. This sequence encodes CASSQGFPGKGAFF. Together with reference TRBV14 and TRBJ1-1, the CDR3 gives the full variable domain: EAGVTQFPSHSVIEKGQTVTLRCDPISGHDNLYWYRRVMGKEIKFLLHFVKESKQDESGMPNNRFLAERTGGTYSTLKVQPAELEDSGVYFCASSQGFPGKGAFFGQGTRLTVV.

This sequence joins TRBV6-6 and TRBJ1-1, with D possibly TRBD1 on 6 matching bases. The V end was cut by 8 bases, the J end by 3 bases, with 19 bases between. Germline assignment: CDR1 MNHNY and CDR2 SVGAGI (reference sequence). The CDR3 spans 15 residues. The CDR3 is CASLSPTGGHTEAFF. CDR3 sequence (DNA): TGTGCCAGCCTTTCCCCGACAGGTGGGCACACTGAAGCTTTCTTT.